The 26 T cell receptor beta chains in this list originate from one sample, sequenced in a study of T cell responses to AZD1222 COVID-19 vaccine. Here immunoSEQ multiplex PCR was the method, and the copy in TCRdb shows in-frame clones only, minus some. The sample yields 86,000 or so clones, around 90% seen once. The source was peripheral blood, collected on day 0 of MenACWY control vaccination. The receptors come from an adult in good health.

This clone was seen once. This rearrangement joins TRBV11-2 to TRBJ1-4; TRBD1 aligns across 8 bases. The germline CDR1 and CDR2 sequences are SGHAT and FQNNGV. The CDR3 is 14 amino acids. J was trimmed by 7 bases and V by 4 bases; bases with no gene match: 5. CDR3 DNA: TGTGCCAGCAGCTCCCGGACAGGGCGTGAAAAACTGTTTTTT. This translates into CASSSRTGREKLFF.

For the CDR3, the DNA is TGTGCCAGCAGTTTACTCGGGGCCACTGAAGCTTTCTTT. The encoded protein is CASSLLGATEAFF. The chain joins TRBV27 to TRBJ1-1; a weak D match, TRBD1 (5 bases). Per germline, CDR1 MNHEY and CDR2 SMNVEV (reference sequence). Trimming shortened V by 2 bases and J by 4 bases, and 8 bases separated the two germline ends. The CDR3 contains 13 residues.

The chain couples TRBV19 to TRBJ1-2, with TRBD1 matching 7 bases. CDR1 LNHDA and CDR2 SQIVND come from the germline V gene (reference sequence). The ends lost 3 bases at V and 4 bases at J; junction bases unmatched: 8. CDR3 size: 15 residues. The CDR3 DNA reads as TGTGCCAGTAGTATCAACATGGCAGGGGGCTATGGCTACACCTTC. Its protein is CASSINMAGGYGYTF.

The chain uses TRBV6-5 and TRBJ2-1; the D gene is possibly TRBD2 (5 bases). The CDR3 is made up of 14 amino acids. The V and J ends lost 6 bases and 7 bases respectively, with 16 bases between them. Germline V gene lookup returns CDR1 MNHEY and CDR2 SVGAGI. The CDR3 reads CASSKSPGRNEQFF. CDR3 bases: TGTGCCAGCAGCAAATCTCCGGGGAGAAATGAGCAGTTCTTC.

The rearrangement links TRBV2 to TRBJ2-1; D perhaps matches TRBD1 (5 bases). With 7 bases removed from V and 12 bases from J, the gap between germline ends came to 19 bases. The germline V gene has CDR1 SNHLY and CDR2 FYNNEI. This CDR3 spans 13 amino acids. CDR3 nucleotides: TGTGCCAGCAAAGGGGCCCTGCGTCCGGCGCAGTTCTTC. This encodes CASKGALRPAQFF.

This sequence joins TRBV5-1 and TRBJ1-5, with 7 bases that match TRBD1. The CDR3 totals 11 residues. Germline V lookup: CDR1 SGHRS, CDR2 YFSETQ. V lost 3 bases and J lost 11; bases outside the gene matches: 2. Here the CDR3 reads CASSSGQAQHF. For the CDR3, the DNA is TGCGCCAGCAGCTCTGGACAGGCCCAGCATTTT.

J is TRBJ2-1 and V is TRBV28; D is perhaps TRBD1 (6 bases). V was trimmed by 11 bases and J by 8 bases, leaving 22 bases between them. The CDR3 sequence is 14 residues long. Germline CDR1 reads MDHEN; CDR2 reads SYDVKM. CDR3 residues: CACPRGHFIDEQFF. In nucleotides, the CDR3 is TGTGCCTGCCCTCGGGGACATTTTATCGATGAGCAGTTCTTC. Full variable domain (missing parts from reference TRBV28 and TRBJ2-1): DVKVTQSSRYLVKRTGEKVFLECVQDMDHENMFWYRQDPGLGLRLIYFSYDVKMKEKGDIPEGYSVSREKKERFSLILESASTNQTSMYLCACPRGHFIDEQFFGPGTRLTVL.

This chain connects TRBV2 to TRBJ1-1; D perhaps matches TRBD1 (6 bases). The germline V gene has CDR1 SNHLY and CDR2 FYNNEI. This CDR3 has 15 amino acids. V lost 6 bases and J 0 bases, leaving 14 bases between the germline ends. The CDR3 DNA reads TGTGCCAGCAGAGGGGAGGGGGTCATGAACACTGAAGCTTTCTTT. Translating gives CASRGEGVMNTEAFF.

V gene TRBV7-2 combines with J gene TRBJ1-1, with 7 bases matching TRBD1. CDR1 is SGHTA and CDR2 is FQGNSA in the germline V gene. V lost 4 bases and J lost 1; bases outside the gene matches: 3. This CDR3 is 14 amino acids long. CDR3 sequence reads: CASSSTGKNTEAFF. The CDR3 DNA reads TGTGCCAGCAGCTCGACAGGGAAGAACACTGAAGCTTTCTTT. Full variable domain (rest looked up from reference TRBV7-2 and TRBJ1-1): GAGVSQSPSNKVTEKGKDVELRCDPISGHTALYWYRQSLGQGLEFLIYFQGNSAPDKSGLPSDRFSAERTGGSVSTLTIQRTQQEDSAVYLCASSSTGKNTEAFFGQGTRLTVV.

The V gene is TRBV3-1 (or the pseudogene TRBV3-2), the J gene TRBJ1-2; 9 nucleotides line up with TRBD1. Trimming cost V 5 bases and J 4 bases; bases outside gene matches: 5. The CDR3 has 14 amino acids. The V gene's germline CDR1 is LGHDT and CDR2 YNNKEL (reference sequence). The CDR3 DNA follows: TGTGCCAGCAGCAACAGGGGGCAGTTCTATGGCTACACCTTC. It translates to CASSNRGQFYGYTF.

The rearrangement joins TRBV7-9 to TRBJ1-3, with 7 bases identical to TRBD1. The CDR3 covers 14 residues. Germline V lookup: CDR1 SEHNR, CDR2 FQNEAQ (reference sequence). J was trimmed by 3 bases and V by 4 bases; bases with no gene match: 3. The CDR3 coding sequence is TGTGCCAGCAGCTCGACAGGGCGTGGAAACACCATATATTTT. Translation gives CASSSTGRGNTIYF.

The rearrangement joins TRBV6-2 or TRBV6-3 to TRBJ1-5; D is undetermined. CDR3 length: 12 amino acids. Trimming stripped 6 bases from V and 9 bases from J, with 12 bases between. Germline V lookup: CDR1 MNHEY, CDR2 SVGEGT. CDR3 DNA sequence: TGTGCCAGCAGCCCCCCTAAACGGCCCCAGCATTTT. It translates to CASSPPKRPQHF.

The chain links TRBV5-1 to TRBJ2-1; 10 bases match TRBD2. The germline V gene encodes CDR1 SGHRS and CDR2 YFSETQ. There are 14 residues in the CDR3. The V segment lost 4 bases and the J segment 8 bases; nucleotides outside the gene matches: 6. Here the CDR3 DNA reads TGCGCCAGCAGCATAGCGGGAGGCGGCGATGAGCAGTTCTTC. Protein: CASSIAGGGDEQFF. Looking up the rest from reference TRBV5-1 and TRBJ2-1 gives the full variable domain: KAGVTQTPRYLIKTRGQQVTLSCSPISGHRSVSWYQQTPGQGLQFLFEYFSETQRNKGNFPGRFSGRQFSNSRSEMNVSTLELGDSALYLCASSIAGGGDEQFFGPGTRLTVL.

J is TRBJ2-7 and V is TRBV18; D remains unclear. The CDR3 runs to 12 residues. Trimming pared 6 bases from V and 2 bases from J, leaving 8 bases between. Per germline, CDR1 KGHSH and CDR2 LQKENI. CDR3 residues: CASSAGAYEQYF. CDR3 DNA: TGTGCCAGCTCCGCCGGAGCCTACGAGCAGTACTTC.

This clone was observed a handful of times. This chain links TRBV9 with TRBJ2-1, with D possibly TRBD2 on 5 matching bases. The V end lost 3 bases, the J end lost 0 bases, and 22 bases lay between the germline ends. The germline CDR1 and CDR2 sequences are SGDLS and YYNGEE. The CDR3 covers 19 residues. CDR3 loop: CASSGLMEAALPSYNEQFF. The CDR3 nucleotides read TGTGCCAGCAGCGGACTCATGGAGGCCGCCCTGCCCTCCTACAATGAGCAGTTCTTC.

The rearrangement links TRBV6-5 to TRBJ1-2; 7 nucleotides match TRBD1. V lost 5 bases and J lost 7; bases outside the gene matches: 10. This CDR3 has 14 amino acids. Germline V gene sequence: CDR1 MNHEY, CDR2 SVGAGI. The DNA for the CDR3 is TGTGCCAGCAGTCTACTATTACAGGGGAGTGGCTACACCTTC. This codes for CASSLLLQGSGYTF.

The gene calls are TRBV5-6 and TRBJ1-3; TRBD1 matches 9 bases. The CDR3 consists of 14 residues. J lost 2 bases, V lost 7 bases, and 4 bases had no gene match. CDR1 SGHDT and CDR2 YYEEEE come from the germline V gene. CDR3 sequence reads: CASGTGPAGNTIYF. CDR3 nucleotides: TGTGCCAGCGGGACAGGGCCGGCTGGAAACACCATATATTTT.

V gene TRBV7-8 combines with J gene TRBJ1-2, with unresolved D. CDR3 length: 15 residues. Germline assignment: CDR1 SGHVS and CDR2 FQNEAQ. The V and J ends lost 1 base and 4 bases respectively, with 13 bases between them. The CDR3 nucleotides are TGTGCCAGCAGCTTAGTTGTCAGGTCCAGCTATGGCTACACCTTC. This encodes CASSLVVRSSYGYTF.

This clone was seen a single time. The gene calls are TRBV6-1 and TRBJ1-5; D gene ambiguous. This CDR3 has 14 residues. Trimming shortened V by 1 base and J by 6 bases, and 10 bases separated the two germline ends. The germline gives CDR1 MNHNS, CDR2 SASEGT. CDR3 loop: CASSEGNRIQPQHF. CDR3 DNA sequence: TGTGCCAGCAGTGAAGGGAATCGAATTCAGCCCCAGCATTTT.

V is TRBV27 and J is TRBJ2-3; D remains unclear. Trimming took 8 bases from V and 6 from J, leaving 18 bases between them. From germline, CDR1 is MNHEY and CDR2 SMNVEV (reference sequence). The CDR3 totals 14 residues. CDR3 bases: TGTGCCAGCTCTGAGCAGGAAGCTTGGGATACGCAGTATTTT. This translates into CASSEQEAWDTQYF.

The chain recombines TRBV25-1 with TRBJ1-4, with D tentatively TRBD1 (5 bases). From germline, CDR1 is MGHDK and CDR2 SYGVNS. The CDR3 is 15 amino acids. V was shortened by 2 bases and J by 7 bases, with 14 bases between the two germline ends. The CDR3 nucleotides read TGTGCCAGCAGTGAACCCGAGGGGTGGGGTGAAAAACTGTTTTTT. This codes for CASSEPEGWGEKLFF.

The CDR3 spells CAWSPDPLYGYTF. The CDR3 nucleotides are TGTGCCTGGAGTCCAGACCCCCTCTATGGCTACACCTTC. The chain employs TRBV30 and TRBJ1-2; no reliable D call. The CDR3 contains 13 residues. CDR1 and CDR2 from the germline V gene are GTSNPN and SVGIG (reference sequence). V was pared by 2 bases and J by 4 bases, with 11 bases between.

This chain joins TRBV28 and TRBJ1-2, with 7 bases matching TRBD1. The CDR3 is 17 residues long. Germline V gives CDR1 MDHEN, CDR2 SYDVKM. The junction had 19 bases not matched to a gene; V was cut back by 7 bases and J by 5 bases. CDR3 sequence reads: CASTPHRGRGSDYGYTF. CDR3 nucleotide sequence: TGTGCCAGCACTCCACATAGGGGCAGGGGGTCCGATTATGGCTACACCTTC.

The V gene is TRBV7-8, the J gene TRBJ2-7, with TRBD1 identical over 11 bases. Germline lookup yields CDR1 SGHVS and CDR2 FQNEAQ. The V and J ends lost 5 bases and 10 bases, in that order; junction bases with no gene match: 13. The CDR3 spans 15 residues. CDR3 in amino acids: CASSPRDRGKVGQYF. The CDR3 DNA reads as TGTGCCAGCAGCCCAAGGGACAGGGGGAAGGTCGGACAGTACTTC. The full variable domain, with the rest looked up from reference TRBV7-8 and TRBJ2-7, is GAGVSQSPRYKVAKRGQDVALRCDPISGHVSLFWYQQALGQGPEFLTYFQNEAQLDKSGLPSDRFFAERPEGSVSTLKIQRTQQEDSAVYLCASSPRDRGKVGQYFGPGTRLTVT.

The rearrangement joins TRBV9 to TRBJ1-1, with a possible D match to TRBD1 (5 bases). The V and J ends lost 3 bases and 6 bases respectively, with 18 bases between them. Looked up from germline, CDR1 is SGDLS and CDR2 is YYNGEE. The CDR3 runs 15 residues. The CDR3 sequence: CASSAGLRDEAEAFF. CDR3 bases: TGTGCCAGCAGCGCGGGGCTAAGGGATGAGGCTGAAGCTTTCTTT.

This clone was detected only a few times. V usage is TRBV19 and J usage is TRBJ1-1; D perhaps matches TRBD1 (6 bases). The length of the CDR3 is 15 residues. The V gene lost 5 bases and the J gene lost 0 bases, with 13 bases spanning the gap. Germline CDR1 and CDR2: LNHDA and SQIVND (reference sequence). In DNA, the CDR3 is TGTGCCAGTAGTGACGGACAGACCATGAACACTGAAGCTTTCTTT. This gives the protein CASSDGQTMNTEAFF. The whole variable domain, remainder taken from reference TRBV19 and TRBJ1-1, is DGGITQSPKYLFRKEGQNVTLSCEQNLNHDAMYWYRQDPGQGLRLIYYSQIVNDFQKGDIAEGYSVSREKKESFPLTVTSAQKNPTAFYLCASSDGQTMNTEAFFGQGTRLTVV.